The 30 T cell receptor beta chains below come from one sample, sequenced in a study of PD-1 blockade in classical Hodgkin lymphoma. Only in-frame clones appear in the TCRdb table, and some are missing; sequencing was by immunoSEQ multiplex PCR. The repertoire has 90,000 to 100,000 clones, approximately 78% of them found once; the top ten carry approximately 9%. Time point reported: cycle 4 day 1 (C4D1), after less than 7 weeks of nivolumab. Every patient experienced relapse after autologous stem cell transplantation, and brentuximab vedotin exposure varied. The sample in question was peripheral blood mononuclear cells (PBMCs), obtained before the fourth cycle of nivolumab. These receptors were taken from a human donor with classical Hodgkin lymphoma.

This clone was detected a few times. The chain carries TRBV7-9 and TRBJ1-6; D is possibly TRBD1 (5 bases). This CDR3 is 14 amino acids long. V shed 1 base and J shed 7 bases, with 8 bases lying between them. Per the germline V gene, CDR1 is SEHNR and CDR2 is FQNEAQ (reference sequence). The CDR3 loop is CASSLEGWNSPLHF. The CDR3 DNA sequence: TGTGCCAGCAGCTTAGAGGGGTGGAATTCACCCCTCCACTTT.

This sequence joins TRBV7-2 and TRBJ1-2; TRBD1 might be the D (6 bases). The germline gives CDR1 SGHTA, CDR2 FQGNSA. This CDR3 is 15 amino acids long. The V end lost 2 bases, the J end lost 5 bases, and 15 bases lay between the germline ends. CDR3 bases: TGTGCCAGCAGCTTATCGCGGGGGGCCAATTATGGCTACACCTTC. Protein: CASSLSRGANYGYTF.

This clone was found a few times. The chain carries TRBV27 and TRBJ2-5, with D perhaps TRBD1 (6 bases). The CDR3 has 14 amino acids. The germline gives CDR1 MNHEY, CDR2 SMNVEV (reference sequence). V was trimmed by 5 bases and J by 5 bases, leaving 15 bases between them. The DNA of the CDR3 is TGTGCCAGCAGTCGGAGGACAGCGGTGGAGACCCAGTACTTC. Encoded protein: CASSRRTAVETQYF.

This chain uses TRBV11-2 with TRBJ2-7; unclear D gene. The CDR3 has 16 amino acids. CDR1 and CDR2 (germline): SGHAT, FQNNGV. V shed 0 bases and J shed 1 base, with 13 bases lying between them. CDR3 DNA sequence: TGTGCCAGCAGCTTAGAGGCTTTAGGAAGGTCCTACGAGCAGTACTTC. Protein: CASSLEALGRSYEQYF.

The V gene is TRBV29-1, the J gene TRBJ2-5; 10 bases map to TRBD1. The better agreement between TRBJ2-7 and the DNA end casts doubt on the J call. Germline-derived CDR1 and CDR2 are SQVTM and ANQGSEA. The CDR3 runs 13 residues. The CDR3: CSVEGQGNYEQYF. DNA of the CDR3: TGCAGCGTTGAGGGACAGGGGAACTACGAGCAGTACTTC.

The chain carries TRBV7-9 and TRBJ1-2; D not resolved. The V end was cut by 1 base, the J end by 4 bases, with 16 bases between. The germline gives CDR1 SEHNR, CDR2 FQNEAQ (reference sequence). The CDR3 sequence is 16 residues long. CDR3 protein: CASSLVETESLYGYTF. CDR3 DNA sequence: TGTGCCAGCAGCTTAGTGGAAACGGAGTCCCTCTATGGCTACACCTTC.

V gene TRBV5-1 combines with J gene TRBJ2-3; no definite D call. The CDR3 is 14 residues long. Germline V gene lookup returns CDR1 SGHRS and CDR2 YFSETQ. The germline V and J ends were trimmed by 1 base and 4 bases, with 10 bases remaining between them. CDR3 nucleotides: TGCGCCAGCAGCTTGTCATCCGGGCCAGATACGCAGTATTTT. Its protein is CASSLSSGPDTQYF. The complete variable domain, with remaining parts taken from reference TRBV5-1 and TRBJ2-3, reads KAGVTQTPRYLIKTRGQQVTLSCSPISGHRSVSWYQQTPGQGLQFLFEYFSETQRNKGNFPGRFSGRQFSNSRSEMNVSTLELGDSALYLCASSLSSGPDTQYFGPGTRLTVL.

The chain couples TRBV2 to TRBJ2-1, with D possibly being TRBD1 (5 bases). V shed 5 bases and J shed 5 bases, with 13 bases lying between them. Germline-derived CDR1 and CDR2 are SNHLY and FYNNEI. The CDR3 runs 14 residues. CDR3 DNA sequence: TGTGCCAGCAGTAAACGGACAACCGACAATGAGCAGTTCTTC. It codes for CASSKRTTDNEQFF. Based on the CDR3 plus reference TRBV2 and TRBJ2-1, the full variable domain is EPEVTQTPSHQVTQMGQEVILRCVPISNHLYFYWYRQILGQKVEFLVSFYNNEISEKSEIFDDQFSVERPDGSNFTLKIRSTKLEDSAMYFCASSKRTTDNEQFFGPGTRLTVL.

The chain joins TRBV5-1 to TRBJ2-2; D might be TRBD1 (7 bases). V lost 5 bases and J lost 4, with 18 bases in between. From germline, CDR1 is SGHRS and CDR2 YFSETQ. There are 16 residues in the CDR3. Written as DNA, the CDR3 is TGCGCCAGCAGTCCCTTGGGCCAGGGGGGCACCGGGGAGCTGTTTTTT. It yields the protein CASSPLGQGGTGELFF.

This clone occurred once. The chain carries TRBV2 and TRBJ2-7, with D uncertain. V shed 9 bases and J shed 0 bases, with 12 bases lying between them. Germline lookup yields CDR1 SNHLY and CDR2 FYNNEI. The CDR3 runs to 13 residues. CDR3 protein: CASLDSSSYEQYF. Here the CDR3 DNA reads TGTGCCAGTTTAGACTCAAGCTCCTACGAGCAGTACTTC.

J is TRBJ2-7 and V is TRBV7-8; TRBD2 is a possible D gene (6 bases). The V gene lost 1 base and the J gene lost 0 bases, with 10 bases spanning the gap. Germline CDR1 SGHVS, CDR2 FQNEAQ. The CDR3 has 15 amino acids. This chain's CDR3 is CASSLVRRDSYEQYF. Here the CDR3 DNA reads TGTGCCAGCAGCTTAGTTCGGCGGGACTCCTACGAGCAGTACTTC.

This chain uses TRBV7-2 with TRBJ2-1, with D tentatively TRBD2 (5 bases). Germline values: CDR1 SGHTA, CDR2 FQGNSA. The ends were cut back, 4 bases at V and 9 bases at J, with 13 bases in the middle. The CDR3 consists of 13 residues. CDR3 sequence: CASSSLALGEQFF. The CDR3 coding sequence is TGTGCCAGCAGCTCGCTAGCTTTGGGTGAGCAGTTCTTC.

The chain employs TRBV28 and TRBJ1-5, with a tentative D call TRBD1 (6 bases). Germline CDR1 reads MDHEN; CDR2 reads SYDVKM. CDR3 length equals 17 residues. V dropped 3 bases and J dropped 3 bases, with 18 bases sitting between them. The CDR3 sequence: CASSFTGGPTSNQPQHF. CDR3 nucleotides: TGTGCCAGCAGTTTTACGGGGGGCCCTACTTCCAATCAGCCCCAGCATTTT.

V usage is TRBV10-3 and J usage is TRBJ2-3, with D possibly called TRBD1 or TRBD2 (6 bases each). The V and J ends lost 4 bases and 0 bases respectively, with 14 bases between them. This CDR3 comprises 16 residues. CDR1 is ENHRY, CDR2 SYGVKD, per germline. As DNA, the CDR3 is TGTGCCATCAGTGGGGTAGGAGGGGGTAGCACAGATACGCAGTATTTT. Protein: CAISGVGGGSTDTQYF.

This chain joins TRBV7-9 and TRBJ2-7; no clear D. The CDR3 is made up of 13 amino acids. The ends were cut back, 5 bases at V and 1 base at J, with 9 bases in the middle. Germline-derived CDR1 and CDR2 are SEHNR and FQNEAQ (reference sequence). The CDR3 protein is CASSPPSSYEQYF. DNA for the CDR3: TGTGCCAGCAGCCCCCCGAGTTCCTACGAGCAGTACTTC.

V is TRBV28 and J is TRBJ2-5, with 8 positions matching TRBD2. The CDR3 extends over 15 amino acids. Germline V gene data show CDR1 as MDHEN and CDR2 as SYDVKM. Trimming took 7 bases from V and 2 from J; bases not matched to a gene: 9. CDR3 protein: CASTSRGGGQETQYF. DNA for the CDR3: TGTGCCAGCACCTCCCGGGGGGGTGGGCAAGAGACCCAGTACTTC.

This rearrangement joins TRBV7-2 to TRBJ1-1, with no clear D. Trimming removed 5 bases at V and 1 base at J, with 5 bases between. In germline, CDR1 is SGHTA, CDR2 FQGNSA. The CDR3 covers 12 residues. The chain's CDR3 is CASSDWNTEAFF. CDR3 sequence (DNA): TGTGCCAGCAGCGATTGGAACACTGAAGCTTTCTTT.

The chain links TRBV10-3 to TRBJ1-1; perhaps TRBD1 as D (5 bases). V lost 3 bases, J lost 3 bases, and 8 bases lay in between. The CDR3 covers 13 residues. Germline CDR1 and CDR2: ENHRY and SYGVKD. The CDR3 coding sequence is TGTGCCATCAGTGAAACAGGCTACACTGAAGCTTTCTTT. Amino acid sequence: CAISETGYTEAFF.

The V gene is TRBV6-5, the J gene TRBJ2-7, with TRBD1 matching over 8 bases. Germline trimming cut 6 bases from V and 0 bases from J; bases unmatched to any gene: 4. CDR3 size: 14 residues. Germline V gives CDR1 MNHEY, CDR2 SVGAGI. CDR3 nucleotide sequence: TGTGCCAGCAGCCAGACAGGGGCCTCCTACGAGCAGTACTTC. This sequence encodes CASSQTGASYEQYF.

This clone was counted once. CDR3 in DNA: TGTGCCAGCAGTAGGGGACTAGTCAGGCTTAATGAGCAGTTCTTC. Residues: CASSRGLVRLNEQFF. V usage is TRBV6-5 and J usage is TRBJ2-1; 8 bases are a match to TRBD2. This CDR3 spans 15 amino acids. The ends lost 5 bases at V and 7 bases at J; junction bases unmatched: 10. Germline V gives CDR1 MNHEY, CDR2 SVGAGI.

The rearrangement links TRBV11-3 to TRBJ2-3, with a weak D call TRBD1 (6 bases). CDR1 and CDR2 from the germline V gene are SGHNT and YENEEA. The CDR3 loop spans 13 amino acids. The V end lost 4 bases, the J end lost 8 bases, and 13 bases lay between the germline ends. The CDR3 protein is CASSYDRHGTQYF. CDR3 DNA sequence: TGTGCCAGCAGCTATGACAGGCACGGTACGCAGTATTTT.

The chain combines TRBV7-9 with TRBJ2-3; TRBD1 aligns across 11 bases. The CDR3 totals 15 residues. CDR1 and CDR2 (germline): SEHNR, FQNEAQ (reference sequence). This chain's CDR3 is CARGTGQGATDTQYF. Written as DNA, the CDR3 is TGTGCTCGAGGTACAGGACAGGGGGCTACAGATACGCAGTATTTT.

Concerning this clone: Other DNA sequences within the sample encode an identical CDR3. J is TRBJ1-5 and V is TRBV6-5, with D perhaps TRBD1 (6 bases). This CDR3 has 13 residues. The V end lost 6 bases, the J end lost 4 bases, and 10 bases lay between the germline ends. CDR1 and CDR2 (germline): MNHEY, SVGAGI. The CDR3 DNA sequence: TGTGCCAGCAGCTCACAGGGAAATCAGCCCCAGCATTTT. Its protein is CASSSQGNQPQHF.

The CDR3 DNA is TGTGCCTGGAGTGTATCAGGGGACCCCACCTACACCTTC. It encodes CAWSVSGDPTYTF. The chain links TRBV30 to TRBJ1-2, with D perhaps TRBD1 (6 bases). This CDR3 has 13 amino acids. Germline lookup yields CDR1 GTSNPN and CDR2 SVGIG (reference sequence). With 0 bases removed from V and 10 bases from J, the gap between germline ends came to 15 bases.

The V and J genes are TRBV9 and TRBJ2-1; D possibly matches TRBD1 or TRBD2 (6 bases each). The germline V and J ends were trimmed by 0 bases and 10 bases, with 11 bases remaining between them. CDR1 SGDLS and CDR2 YYNGEE come from the germline V gene. There are 13 residues in the CDR3. CDR3 protein: CASSVVPGAEQFF. The CDR3 nucleotides are TGTGCCAGCAGCGTAGTCCCGGGGGCCGAGCAGTTCTTC.

J is TRBJ2-7 and V is TRBV19; TRBD1 matches 8 bases. The CDR3 covers 16 residues. CDR1 and CDR2 from the germline V gene are LNHDA and SQIVND (reference sequence). Germline trimming cut 4 bases from V and 2 bases from J; bases unmatched to any gene: 10. In DNA form, the CDR3 reads TGTGCCAGTAGTACTCCCTACAGGGGGAAAACCTACGAGCAGTACTTC. This encodes CASSTPYRGKTYEQYF.

The chain has TRBV2 and TRBJ2-3; D uncertain. The CDR3 is 14 residues long. The V end was cut by 3 bases, the J end by 0 bases, with 7 bases between. Germline V gene sequence: CDR1 SNHLY, CDR2 FYNNEI. The CDR3 spells CASSDIGSTDTQYF. The CDR3 coding sequence is TGTGCCAGCAGTGACATAGGGAGCACAGATACGCAGTATTTT.

CDR3 amino acids: CASSLGDGGAYNEQFF. The CDR3 DNA reads TGTGCCAGCAGCTTAGGGGACGGGGGGGCCTACAATGAGCAGTTCTTC. The chain is built from TRBV11-2 and TRBJ2-1; 8 bases are a match to TRBD2. The trim removed 1 base at V and 2 bases at J, leaving 4 bases unmatched. This CDR3 region has 16 residues. The germline V gene encodes CDR1 SGHAT and CDR2 FQNNGV. Filled out from reference TRBV11-2 and TRBJ2-1, the complete variable domain reads EAGVAQSPRYKIIEKRQSVAFWCNPISGHATLYWYQQILGQGPKLLIQFQNNGVVDDSQLPKDRFSAERLKGVDSTLKIQPAKLEDSAVYLCASSLGDGGAYNEQFFGPGTRLTVL.

V usage is TRBV2 and J usage is TRBJ2-3; 7 bases match TRBD1. CDR1 and CDR2 (germline): SNHLY, FYNNEI. After removal of 4 bases from V and 5 bases from J, the junction contained 6 bases not matched to a gene. CDR3 size: 14 residues. The CDR3: CASSVEGGQDTQYF. CDR3 DNA sequence: TGTGCCAGCAGTGTGGAAGGGGGCCAAGATACGCAGTATTTT.

This clone was recorded only once. The chain joins TRBV5-1 to TRBJ1-2; TRBD1 matches at 8 bases. The CDR3 sequence is 13 residues long. The junction had 4 bases not matched to a gene; V was cut back by 9 bases and J by 0 bases. Germline CDR1 is SGHRS and CDR2 is YFSETQ. The CDR3 bases are TGCGCCACCGGGGACAGGCCTAACTATGGCTACACCTTC. The encoded protein is CATGDRPNYGYTF.